One sample yielded the 27 T cell receptor beta chains listed below, sequenced in a study of T cell repertoires in ileal Crohn's disease. Time point indicated: neoterminal ileum biopsy at postoperative endoscopy, about 6 months after surgery. The repertoire was sequenced with immunoSEQ multiplex PCR; TCRdb's copy has only in-frame clones and lacks some. The table includes some 10,000 clones, 80% to 90% detected once. Material for sequencing was ileal tissue. These receptors were taken from an adult with Crohn's disease.

The chain employs TRBV7-2 and TRBJ2-1, with a tentative D call TRBD1 (6 bases). Germline-derived CDR1 and CDR2 are SGHTA and FQGNSA. The CDR3 extends over 15 amino acids. V was trimmed by 2 bases and J by 10 bases, leaving 18 bases between them. CDR3 in amino acids: CASSLILGGVGEQFF. The DNA for the CDR3 is TGTGCCAGCAGCTTAATCCTAGGGGGAGTCGGCGAGCAGTTCTTC.

The J gene is TRBJ2-5, the V gene TRBV4-1, with D perhaps TRBD1 (6 bases). The J call is doubtful: the DNA matches TRBJ2-7 better. The CDR3 is 13 residues long. The germline CDR1 and CDR2 sequences are MGHRA and YSYEKL. CDR3 DNA: TGCGCCAGCTCCCAGGGGCCTTCCTACGAGCAGTACTTC. This translates into CASSQGPSYEQYF.

The V call is TRBV5-1, the J call TRBJ2-3; 12 bases map to TRBD1. The V segment lost 0 bases and the J segment 13 bases; nucleotides outside the gene matches: 6. Germline V lookup: CDR1 SGHRS, CDR2 YFSETQ. The length of the CDR3 is 14 residues. Written as DNA, the CDR3 is TGCGCCAGCAGCTTGGTAGGGACAGGGGGCTCTGAGTATTTT. Translating it yields CASSLVGTGGSEYF.

The chain is built from TRBV28 and TRBJ1-5; 7 bases are shared with TRBD1. Trimming cost V 3 bases and J 7 bases; bases outside gene matches: 6. Looked up from germline, CDR1 is MDHEN and CDR2 is SYDVKM. The CDR3 length is 14 residues. Here the CDR3 reads CASSFGRGKQPQHF. CDR3 DNA sequence: TGTGCCAGCAGTTTTGGCAGGGGGAAGCAGCCCCAGCATTTT.

This clone appeared a few times. V is TRBV15 and J is TRBJ2-5; D is possibly TRBD2 (6 bases). Germline assignment: CDR1 LNHNV and CDR2 YYDKDF (reference sequence). The CDR3 totals 14 residues. Trimming left V 4 bases short and J 7 bases short, with 16 bases between. CDR3: CATSTPRGSGTQYF. CDR3 in DNA: TGTGCCACCAGCACGCCCCGGGGGTCTGGGACCCAGTACTTC.

This clone has only a few counts. The rearrangement joins TRBV5-6 to TRBJ2-5; TRBD1 matches 9 bases. CDR1 and CDR2 (germline): SGHDT, YYEEEE. The CDR3 loop spans 15 amino acids. V lost 0 bases and J lost 4; bases outside the gene matches: 4. CDR3 DNA sequence: TGTGCCAGCAGCTTGGCCGGGACAGGGACAGAGACCCAGTACTTC. It specifies CASSLAGTGTETQYF.

The chain carries TRBV6-1 and TRBJ2-3, with TRBD2 matching 8 bases. The CDR3 extends over 14 amino acids. Per the germline V gene, CDR1 is MNHNS and CDR2 is SASEGT. The V and J ends lost 4 bases and 0 bases, in that order; junction bases with no gene match: 0. In DNA, the CDR3 is TGTGCCAGCAGTGGGACTAGCAGCACAGATACGCAGTATTTT. This encodes CASSGTSSTDTQYF.

The chain links TRBV7-2 to TRBJ2-1, with 7 bases matching TRBD1. The CDR3 has 13 residues. Trimming removed 3 bases from V and 9 bases from J; junction bases left unmatched: 5. CDR1 is SGHTA, CDR2 FQGNSA, per germline. This CDR3 reads CASSFPTGSEQFF. CDR3 nucleotides: TGTGCCAGCAGCTTCCCGACAGGGAGTGAGCAGTTCTTC. The whole variable domain, remainder taken from reference TRBV7-2 and TRBJ2-1, is GAGVSQSPSNKVTEKGKDVELRCDPISGHTALYWYRQSLGQGLEFLIYFQGNSAPDKSGLPSDRFSAERTGGSVSTLTIQRTQQEDSAVYLCASSFPTGSEQFFGPGTRLTVL.

The genes are TRBV21-1 and TRBJ1-3. TRBV21-1 is tagged as a pseudogene. This CDR3 spans 16 amino acids. CDR3 nucleotide sequence: TGTGCCAGCAGCAAAGCATACGTACGGGATGGAAACACCATATATTTT. It translates to CASSKAYVRDGNTIYF.

In its sample, this clone ranks as large. The V call is TRBV18, the J call TRBJ1-2; 9 bases agree with TRBD1. V lost 3 bases, J lost 4 bases, and 9 bases stayed unmatched. Germline CDR1 is KGHSH and CDR2 is LQKENI. The CDR3 length is 16 residues. CDR3 sequence: CASSPDRGAVGYGYTF. CDR3 nucleotide sequence: TGTGCCAGCTCACCTGACAGGGGGGCGGTCGGCTATGGCTACACCTTC.

The chain recombines TRBV18 with TRBJ1-3; no clear D. The V end lost 6 bases, the J end lost 0 bases, and 9 bases lay between the germline ends. Germline V gene sequence: CDR1 KGHSH, CDR2 LQKENI. The CDR3 sequence is 14 residues long. The CDR3 loop reads CASSLSGSGNTIYF. In DNA, the CDR3 is TGTGCCAGCTCCCTTTCGGGCTCTGGAAACACCATATATTTT. The full variable domain, rest sourced from reference TRBV18 and TRBJ1-3, is NAGVMQNPRHLVRRRGQEARLRCSPMKGHSHVYWYRQLPEEGLKFMVYLQKENIIDESGMPKERFSAEFPKEGPSILRIQQVVRGDSAAYFCASSLSGSGNTIYFGEGSWLTVV.

The genes are TRBV30 and TRBJ1-2, with D possibly being TRBD1 (5 bases). V lost 0 bases, J lost 2 bases, and 10 bases lay in between. This CDR3 comprises 14 residues. In germline, CDR1 is GTSNPN, CDR2 SVGIG (reference sequence). CDR3 residues: CAWSVGAANYGYTF. The DNA for the CDR3 is TGTGCCTGGAGTGTAGGGGCAGCCAACTATGGCTACACCTTC.

This chain connects TRBV29-1 to TRBJ1-5, with 8 bases lining up with TRBD1. Germline-derived CDR1 and CDR2 are SQVTM and ANQGSEA. The J segment lost 6 bases and the V segment lost 6 bases, leaving 7 bases of the junction unmatched. The CDR3 spans 13 residues. CDR3 DNA sequence: TGCAGCGTAGAGACAGGGGTCGGTCAGCCCCAGCATTTT. Encoded protein: CSVETGVGQPQHF.

The rearrangement links TRBV11-2 to TRBJ2-5, with TRBD2 matching over 11 bases. The DNA end is a closer match to TRBJ2-7, so the J assignment may be wrong. The CDR3 has 15 residues. Germline CDR1 reads SGHAT; CDR2 reads FQNNGV. DNA for the CDR3: TGTGCCAGCAGCATCAGACTAGCGGGGTCCTACGAGCAGTACTTC. As protein: CASSIRLAGSYEQYF.

V and J are TRBV4-2 and TRBJ1-1, with 8 positions matching TRBD1. CDR3 size: 14 residues. Per the germline V gene, CDR1 is LGHNA and CDR2 is YNFKEQ. Losses at the gene ends were 4 bases for V and 4 bases for J; bases not matched to a gene: 5. CDR3 sequence (DNA): TGTGCCAGCAGCCGACGAACAGGGGGCACTGAAGCTTTCTTT. Protein: CASSRRTGGTEAFF.

The genes are TRBV28 and TRBJ2-1; weak D call: TRBD2 (5 bases). With 7 bases removed from V and 9 bases from J, the gap between germline ends came to 13 bases. This CDR3 is 12 amino acids long. Germline V CDR1 and CDR2: MDHEN, SYDVKM. The DNA for the CDR3 is TGTGCCAGCAAGAGGGAGACTCGTGAGCAGTTCTTC. It encodes CASKRETREQFF.

J is TRBJ2-1 and V is TRBV20-1; the D is unclear. The CDR3 covers 11 residues. Trimming took 2 bases from V and 6 from J, leaving 5 bases between them. The germline gives CDR1 DFQATT, CDR2 SNEGSKA (reference sequence). The CDR3 spells CSARILNEQFF. The CDR3 coding sequence is TGCAGTGCTAGAATCCTCAATGAGCAGTTCTTC.

The rearrangement joins TRBV4-2 to TRBJ1-2; the D is unclear. Trimming removed 5 bases at V and 0 bases at J, with 10 bases between. Germline V gene sequence: CDR1 LGHNA, CDR2 YNFKEQ. The CDR3 loop spans 14 amino acids. CDR3 DNA sequence: TGTGCCAGCAGCTTGTTCACTCCTAACTATGGCTACACCTTC. Translation gives CASSLFTPNYGYTF.

This chain links TRBV15 with TRBJ2-5; 7 positions agree with TRBD2. Losses at the gene ends were 1 base for V and 4 bases for J; bases not matched to a gene: 3. The CDR3 has 14 amino acids. Germline CDR1 LNHNV, CDR2 YYDKDF (reference sequence). The CDR3 bases are TGTGCCACCAGCAGAGGGGGGGGGAGAGAGACCCAGTACTTC. This gives the protein CATSRGGGRETQYF.

This clone was recorded once. The sample contains more than one DNA sequence encoding this CDR3. The chain links TRBV4-1 to TRBJ2-7; 10 nucleotides align to TRBD2. The junction had 6 bases not matched to a gene; V was cut back by 3 bases and J by 4 bases. Germline values: CDR1 MGHRA, CDR2 YSYEKL. The CDR3 length is 15 residues. CDR3 in DNA: TGCGCCAGCAGCCAGGCCCCTAGCGGGAGTTACGAGCAGTACTTC. Encoded protein: CASSQAPSGSYEQYF.

This chain connects TRBV5-1 to TRBJ2-7; D perhaps matches TRBD2 (6 bases). CDR3 size: 13 residues. The V gene lost 3 bases and the J gene lost 3 bases, with 10 bases spanning the gap. Germline CDR1 SGHRS, CDR2 YFSETQ. CDR3 sequence (DNA): TGCGCCAGCAGCTGCTGGGACTGCTACGAGCAGTACTTC. Amino acid sequence: CASSCWDCYEQYF. The whole variable domain, remainder taken from reference TRBV5-1 and TRBJ2-7, is KAGVTQTPRYLIKTRGQQVTLSCSPISGHRSVSWYQQTPGQGLQFLFEYFSETQRNKGNFPGRFSGRQFSNSRSEMNVSTLELGDSALYLCASSCWDCYEQYFGPGTRLTVT.

This clone was picked up one time. The rearrangement links TRBV10-1 to TRBJ2-1; 10 positions match TRBD1. Losses at the gene ends were 5 bases for V and 8 bases for J; bases not matched to a gene: 9. This CDR3 region has 15 residues. Per germline, CDR1 WNHNN and CDR2 SYGVQD (reference sequence). CDR3 DNA: TGCGCCAGCAGTCCTGACAGGGGGCTACAGGATGAGCAGTTCTTC. Protein: CASSPDRGLQDEQFF.

This chain links TRBV7-8 with TRBJ2-5; 8 bases fit TRBD1. The CDR3 sequence is 15 residues long. V was pared by 1 base and J by 5 bases, with 6 bases of the junction left unmatched. CDR1 is SGHVS and CDR2 is FQNEAQ in the germline V gene. CDR3 DNA sequence: TGTGCCAGCAGCTTAGGCAGGGGGCGCGAGGAGACCCAGTACTTC. This encodes CASSLGRGREETQYF.

The chain couples TRBV7-9 to TRBJ2-1, with D hard to call. The germline V gene has CDR1 SEHNR and CDR2 FQNEAQ (reference sequence). V was shortened by 1 base and J by 8 bases, with 21 bases between the two germline ends. This CDR3 has 17 amino acids. DNA for the CDR3: TGTGCCAGCAGCTTAGTTAAGTGGAGTAGCCCGGCAGATGAGCAGTTCTTC. It is translated as CASSLVKWSSPADEQFF.

Regarding this clone: A read error may account for a junction end that differs from germline. The chain has TRBV11-2 and TRBJ2-7; 8 bases map to TRBD1. The CDR3 length is 14 residues. Germline CDR1 reads SGHAT; CDR2 reads FQNNGV. CDR3 nucleotides: TGTGCCAGCAGCATAGACAGGGGTTCGTACGAGCAGTACTTC. Protein product: CASSIDRGSYEQYF.

CDR3 coding DNA: TGTGCCAGCAGTGTAGTCTACGAGCAGTACTTC. This sequence encodes CASSVVYEQYF. This rearrangement joins TRBV2 to TRBJ2-7; no reliable D call. This CDR3 is 11 amino acids long. Trimming took 4 bases from V and 3 from J, leaving 4 bases between them. Germline V lookup: CDR1 SNHLY, CDR2 FYNNEI.

V usage is TRBV10-1 and J usage is TRBJ2-1; the match to TRBD2 covers 9 bases. The trim removed 6 bases at V and 4 bases at J, leaving 7 bases unmatched. In germline, CDR1 is WNHNN, CDR2 SYGVQD (reference sequence). CDR3 length equals 15 residues. For the CDR3, the DNA is TGCGCCAGCAGCCTTAAGACTAGCGGTTACAATGAGCAGTTCTTC. Protein sequence: CASSLKTSGYNEQFF.